This T cell receptor beta chain was captured in a study of cytotoxic CD8 clonotypes in ibrutinib-treated CLL. As regards this clone: Its antigen remains unidentified.

The CDR3 is 11 residues long. Germline-derived CDR1 and CDR2 are SGHDT and YYEEEE. Trimming pared 2 bases from V and 7 bases from J, leaving 7 bases between. Study-wide results and limits: Shared public clonotypes were rare, and on treatment they either got smaller or stayed the same. The study found baseline clonality above age-matched healthy donors, tracking circulating CD8+ T-cell counts. Ibrutinib response saw clonality rise, and progression saw it return toward baseline.

Only in-frame clones appear in the TCRdb table, and some are missing; sequencing was by immunoSEQ multiplex PCR. The top ten clones hold 9.5% to 15% of a sample with nearly 15,000 clones, about 61% of them seen once. This receptor was obtained from a human donor with chronic lymphocytic leukemia. The chain couples TRBV5-6 to TRBJ2-7, with D possibly matching TRBD2 (6 bases). Sequenced here: PBMCs, sampled before ibrutinib treatment. The CDR3 loop is CASSFGGEQYV. The CDR3 nucleotides are TGTGCCAGCAGCTTTGGGGGGGAGCAGTACGTC.